This T cell receptor beta chain was retrieved from a study of regulatory T cells in long-lasting Graves disease. Noted time point: newly diagnosed GD, antithyroid drugs for less than 3 months. PBMC-derived RNA was used for the TCR library. Findings and limits, study-wide: Those with persistent disease had in common more public clonotypes (about 3,000) than new patients (approximately 920).

Both iRepertoire HTBI primers and Arm-PCR of CDR3 regions were used to build the TCR beta libraries. TCRdb independently ran MiXCR on the multiplex PCR reads; one entry per CDR3 protein. The sample shows around 470,000 distinct CDR3 sequences, 14% of them seen only once. Trimming stripped 5 bases from V and 0 bases from J, with 10 bases between. Germline V gene sequence: CDR1 MNHNS, CDR2 SASEGT. This CDR3 region has 14 residues. This clonotype appeared many times. Its antigen remains unknown. A further study also used this sample, focusing on T cells in Graves' hyperthyroidism and ophthalmopathy. As reported in that work: Using the HTBI primer set, a first-round RT-PCR was run on the TCR CDR3. Blood also contained most expanded thyroid clonotypes above 0.001.

The material was peripheral blood mononuclear cells (PBMCs), obtained at new diagnosis, from a patient treated with antithyroid drugs. The J gene is TRBJ1-1, the V gene TRBV6-1; the D is unclear. The receptor comes from a woman aged 45-59 years with Graves disease. The CDR3 sequence is CASSPWGLNTEAFF. The DNA for the CDR3 is TGTGCCAGCAGTCCCTGGGGTCTGAACACTGAAGCTTTCTTT.